A single sample is the source of the 5 T cell receptor beta chains below, sequenced in a study of T cell responses to AZD1222 COVID-19 vaccine. The repertoire was sequenced with immunoSEQ multiplex PCR; TCRdb's copy has only in-frame clones and lacks some. The sample holds about 120,000 clones, 70% to 90% seen once. Sequencing used peripheral blood, obtained on day 0 of MenACWY control vaccination. These receptors were taken from an adult in good health.

The chain carries TRBV5-6 and TRBJ1-1, with 9 bases that match TRBD1. V shed 4 bases, J shed 5 bases, and the junction held 9 bases outside the gene matches. The CDR3 totals 15 residues. Germline CDR1 SGHDT, CDR2 YYEEEE. CDR3 amino acids: CASSPTDRGTTEAFF. The CDR3 DNA sequence: TGTGCCAGCAGCCCGACCGACAGGGGGACAACTGAAGCTTTCTTT.

The chain joins TRBV16 to TRBJ1-5; TRBD1 matches 9 bases. With 4 bases clipped from V and 5 bases from J, the junction kept 3 bases outside the gene matches. The CDR3 sequence is 14 residues long. Germline V gives CDR1 KGHSY, CDR2 FQNENV. CDR3 nucleotides: TGTGCCAGCAGCCCGGGACAGGGAGATCAGCCCCAGCATTTT. Residues: CASSPGQGDQPQHF. The whole variable domain, remainder taken from reference TRBV16 and TRBJ1-5, is GEEVAQTPKHLVRGEGQKAKLYCAPIKGHSYVFWYQQVLKNEFKFLISFQNENVFDETGMPKERFSAKCLPNSPCSLEIQATKLEDSAVYFCASSPGQGDQPQHFGDGTRLSIL.

This chain uses TRBV9 with TRBJ1-4, with D unresolved. Germline CDR1 and CDR2: SGDLS and YYNGEE. The CDR3 is made up of 15 amino acids. V was pared by 6 bases and J by 0 bases, with 12 bases between. The CDR3 nucleotides read TGTGCCAGCACCCCGGACGGTGCAACTAATGAAAAACTGTTTTTT. Translation gives CASTPDGATNEKLFF. The full variable domain, completed using reference TRBV9 and TRBJ1-4, is DSGVTQTPKHLITATGQRVTLRCSPRSGDLSVYWYQQSLDQGLQFLIQYYNGEERAKGNILERFSAQQFPDLHSELNLSSLELGDSALYFCASTPDGATNEKLFFGSGTQLSVL.

The chain recombines TRBV24-1 with TRBJ2-1; D is possibly TRBD2 (5 bases). Germline CDR1 is KGHDR and CDR2 is SFDVKD. The CDR3 loop spans 15 amino acids. The germline V and J ends were trimmed by 3 bases and 8 bases, with 16 bases remaining between them. The CDR3, as DNA: TGTGCCACCAGTGATCAGCCCCGGGGATTCCATGAGCAGTTCTTC. This codes for CATSDQPRGFHEQFF.

In nucleotides, the CDR3 is TGTGCCAGCAGCTTGGATCGGTCGGGTACGCAGTATTTT. The encoded protein is CASSLDRSGTQYF. The genes are TRBV5-4 and TRBJ2-3; D call uncertain. The germline gives CDR1 SGHNT, CDR2 YYREEE (reference sequence). V was pared by 0 bases and J by 8 bases, with 10 bases between. The CDR3 sequence is 13 residues long.